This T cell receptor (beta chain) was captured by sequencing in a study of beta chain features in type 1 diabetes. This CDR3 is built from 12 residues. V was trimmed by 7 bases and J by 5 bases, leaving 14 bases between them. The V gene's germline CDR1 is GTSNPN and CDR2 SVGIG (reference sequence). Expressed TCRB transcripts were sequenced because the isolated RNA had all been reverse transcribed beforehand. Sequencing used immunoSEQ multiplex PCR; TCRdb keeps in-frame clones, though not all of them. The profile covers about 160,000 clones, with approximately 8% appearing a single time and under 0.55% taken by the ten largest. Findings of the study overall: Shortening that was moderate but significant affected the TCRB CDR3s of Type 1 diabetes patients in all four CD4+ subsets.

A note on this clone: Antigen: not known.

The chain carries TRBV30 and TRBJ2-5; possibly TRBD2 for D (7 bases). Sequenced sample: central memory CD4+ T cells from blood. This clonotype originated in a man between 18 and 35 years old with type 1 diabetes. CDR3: CALEEGGETQYF. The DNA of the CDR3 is TGTGCCTTGGAGGAGGGGGGGGAGACCCAGTACTTC.